This T cell receptor (beta chain) was found in a study of shared clonotypes between healthy human individuals (dated by TCRdb to 2019 to 2021). Context from the whole study: Three men and two women, aged 18 to 49 years, made up the cohort. For each donor, three plates each were used for CD4 naive and CD4 memory, two plates were used for CD8 naive, and one plate was used for CD8 memory. To estimate repertoire size and how much clonotype sharing occurs between individuals, the study deeply sequenced the blood TCR repertoires of roughly 5 healthy adults. Leukapheresis yielded between about 0.9 and 9 billion PBMCs per donor. To increase sequencing depth and limit assay-specific biases, TCR repertoire library preparation and sequencing were carried out by different laboratories using diverse techniques. Broad study findings and their caveats: Clonotypes shared by all four sorted-subset donors showed higher generation probabilities than non-shared clonotypes. The genetic and exposure-history diversity represented was limited by the small number of donors. Estimated clonotype richness was generally larger for naive than for memory subsets. Pairwise subsampling led to the expectation that sequencing depth would affect the degree of clonotype sharing among donors. Incomplete sequencing was indicated by rarefaction of sorted-subset datasets, despite the large sequencing depth. Sampling was restricted to blood, and TCR repertoires in tissue are likely to differ from TCR repertoires in blood. About 4.5% of naive CD4, 3.5% of naive CD8, roughly 2.5% of memory CD4, and 0.4% of memory CD8 clonotypes were shared across several donors.

The germline V gene encodes CDR1 SQVTM and CDR2 ANQGSEA. From the cysteine up to the phenylalanine, the CDR3 has a length of 12 residues. Just the 36-base CDR3 DNA is kept, in frame starting at base 1. Ends trimmed: V by 8 bases, J by 11 bases; bases unmatched to a gene: 14. TCR CDR3 regions were amplified from genomic DNA by multiplex PCR using the deep immunoSEQ assay. Genomic DNA extracted from each cell subset was distributed evenly over all wells of several immunoSEQ 96-well plates, and each plate served as one replicate. For sorted subsets, 150 to 250 ng of genomic DNA, equivalent to some 30,000 T cell genomes, went into each replicate PCR. Purified libraries were measured with a Qubit 3.0 fluorometer, size-checked on a Bioanalyzer 2100, and measured again with the KAPA Library Quantification kit. A separate single-read 150-cycle Illumina NextSeq 550 flow cell was used to sequence each immunoSEQ 96-well plate. In the authors' own workflow: The immunoSEQ output contained only junctional sequences without quality scores, so filtering could not match that applied to full-length reads. Sequences were annotated with PyIR, a Python wrapper for IgBLAST v1.9, and V/J genes and CDR3 were assigned using IMGT germline references. Reads with weak V/J assignments (E-value above 1e-6), missing CDR3, stop codons, out-of-frame junctions, or ambiguous translated residues were removed. V3J clonotypes were defined as sequences sharing an identical inferred V gene, J gene, and CDR3 amino acid sequence. The percentage overlap between two repertoires was calculated by dividing the number of shared unique clonotypes by the size of the smaller repertoire. RTK rarefaction, the Chao1 estimator, and Recon v2.1 estimates of unobserved clonotypes were used to assess repertoire richness. For all TCRbeta clonotypes obtained by the gDNA method from a few donors, generation probabilities were computed with OLGA. This immuneACCESS table, as held by TCRdb, lists in-frame sequences with V and J called but not all clones. Of the missing ones, under half trace to an unresolved V gene in checked studies; the others have no known cause. The DNA was the basis for D and trimming; V, J and clone size are from that table. The sample profile shows just over 2,000,000 clones; roughly 96% of them were found once. The top ten clones comprise under 0.15% of the sample.

As concerns this clone: Its cognate antigen has yet to be identified. No much larger clonotype is one base removed from it; base qualities were not supplied.

Donors were healthy HIV-negative adults with no recently reported acute infections or vaccinations. All donors were Caucasian adults living in Nashville, Tennessee, USA. CD4+ T cells were enriched by magnetic negative selection; naive cells were then positively selected on CD45RA, and the negative fraction formed the memory subset. Blood was collected by leukapheresis, and PBMCs were isolated by Ficoll-Histopaque density gradient centrifugation and then cryopreserved in liquid nitrogen vapor phase. Analytical flow cytometry was used to check the purity and quantity of each magnetically sorted T cell population. Each sorted fraction had its genomic DNA isolated and then quantified by UV absorbance on a Nanodrop 2000c.

This sequence uses TRBV29-1 and TRBJ1-1; TRBD1 agrees with 7 junctional bases. The origin of this receptor is a man younger than 30 in good health. Source material: naive CD4+ T cells sorted from blood. The cell subset or site label of this sample denotes: CD45RA+ positively selected. The DNA is TGCAGCATCTGGGACAGTGCCAATCGGGCTTTCTTT. Translated, this is CSIWDSANRAFF.